The 23 T cell receptor beta chains given below trace back to one sample, sequenced in a study of blood T cell repertoires in COVID-19. Assay: immunoSEQ multiplex PCR; the TCRdb copy retains only in-frame clones and omits some. The data hold hundreds of thousands of clones, with approximately 87% observed a single time. Sequences were obtained from peripheral blood. These receptors came from a woman between 70 and 85 years old with active or convalescent COVID-19.

V usage is TRBV7-2 and J usage is TRBJ2-7; D perhaps matches TRBD1 (5 bases). The CDR3 loop spans 11 amino acids. Trimming stripped 5 bases from V and 4 bases from J, with 6 bases between. CDR1 SGHTA and CDR2 FQGNSA come from the germline V gene. The CDR3 DNA sequence: TGTGCCAGCAGCGACAGATACGAGCAGTACTTC. Residues: CASSDRYEQYF.

This clone was detected only once. The rearrangement uses TRBV27 and TRBJ2-2; D is uncertain. Germline V gene data show CDR1 as MNHEY and CDR2 as SMNVEV (reference sequence). The CDR3 has 13 amino acids. V shed 5 bases and J shed 2 bases, with 6 bases lying between them. Here the CDR3 reads CASSPHNTGELFF. CDR3 DNA: TGTGCCAGCAGTCCCCATAACACCGGGGAGCTGTTTTTT.

V gene TRBV5-1 combines with J gene TRBJ2-2, with 8 bases fitting TRBD1. Trimming removed 7 bases from V and 0 bases from J; junction bases left unmatched: 5. Germline V CDR1 and CDR2: SGHRS, YFSETQ. CDR3 size: 15 residues. The CDR3 DNA sequence: TGCGCCAGCGACCCGACAGGGGCGAACACCGGGGAGCTGTTTTTT. Translation gives CASDPTGANTGELFF.

The J gene is TRBJ1-5, the V gene TRBV6-5, with 11 positions matching TRBD1. After removal of 6 bases from V and 6 bases from J, the junction contained 4 bases not matched to a gene. The CDR3 is made up of 14 amino acids. The germline CDR1 and CDR2 sequences are MNHEY and SVGAGI. For the CDR3, the DNA is TGTGCCAGCAGGCCGGGACAGGGGGTTCAGCCCCAGCATTTT. This sequence encodes CASRPGQGVQPQHF.

CDR3 region: CASSHDPTSGSNTGELFF. In DNA, the CDR3 is TGCGCCAGCAGCCATGACCCGACTAGCGGGAGTAACACCGGGGAGCTGTTTTTT. This chain uses TRBV4-1 with TRBJ2-2, with 12 positions matching TRBD2. V shed 3 bases and J 2 bases; nucleotides not matched to a gene: 7. Germline CDR1 and CDR2: MGHRA and YSYEKL. The CDR3 has 18 amino acids.

The chain uses TRBV6-6 and TRBJ2-2; possible D gene TRBD2, 5 bases. V lost 11 bases, J lost 5 bases, and 6 bases lay in between. The CDR3 sequence is 10 residues long. Germline V gives CDR1 MNHNY, CDR2 SVGAGI (reference sequence). CDR3 bases: TGTGCCGGAGGAACCGGGGAGCTGTTTTTT. Its translation is CAGGTGELFF.

The chain uses TRBV7-9 and TRBJ1-2; D might be TRBD1 (5 bases). The CDR3 covers 14 residues. Germline loops: CDR1 SEHNR, CDR2 FQNEAQ (reference sequence). Trimming removed 1 base from V and 4 bases from J, with 10 bases in between. CDR3 residues: CASSLDGAVYGYTF. The CDR3 coding sequence is TGTGCCAGCAGCTTAGATGGGGCGGTCTATGGCTACACCTTC.

The chain joins TRBV10-1 to TRBJ1-1; the match to TRBD1 covers 7 bases. Germline CDR1 and CDR2: WNHNN and SYGVQD (reference sequence). V gave up 4 bases and J gave up 2 bases; unmatched junction bases: 10. This CDR3 is 16 amino acids long. The CDR3 loop reads CASSGQGLRSNTEAFF. Written as DNA, the CDR3 is TGCGCCAGCAGTGGACAGGGACTGAGAAGCAACACTGAAGCTTTCTTT.

The V and J genes are TRBV2 and TRBJ1-6; 8 bases match TRBD1. The junction had 3 bases not matched to a gene; V was cut back by 1 base and J by 7 bases. CDR1 and CDR2 (germline): SNHLY, FYNNEI. This CDR3 is 15 amino acids long. CDR3 in DNA: TGTGCCAGCAGTGAAGTAACAGGGGGAAATTCACCCCTCCACTTT. Protein: CASSEVTGGNSPLHF.

Only a few counts were recorded for this clone. This chain connects TRBV6-6 to TRBJ1-4, with D possibly being TRBD1 (6 bases). Germline CDR1 and CDR2: MNHNY and SVGAGI (reference sequence). CDR3 length: 14 amino acids. The V end was cut by 3 bases, the J end by 14 bases, with 19 bases between. The CDR3 region has the DNA TGTGCCAGCAGTTATGGCCCCCTGGGAAGGGGGCTGTTTTTT. This translates into CASSYGPLGRGLFF.

The CDR3 nucleotides read TGTGCCAGCAGCTTGGGGACAGGCACGAACACCGGGGAGCTGTTTTTT. This encodes CASSLGTGTNTGELFF. The V call is TRBV5-4, the J call TRBJ2-2; 7 bases match TRBD1. Looked up from germline, CDR1 is SGHNT and CDR2 is YYREEE (reference sequence). This CDR3 comprises 16 residues. Germline trimming cut 0 bases from V and 0 bases from J; bases unmatched to any gene: 2.

This clone is a singleton in its sample. V and J are TRBV7-6 and TRBJ2-7; TRBD2 aligns across 7 bases. This CDR3 contains 15 residues. CDR1 and CDR2 (germline): SGHVS, FNYEAQ. V gave up 0 bases and J gave up 7 bases; unmatched junction bases: 9. The DNA of the CDR3 is TGTGCCAGCAGCTTAGCGCATGGGGTCGGGGGGGAGCAGTACTTC. It specifies CASSLAHGVGGEQYF.

This clone appeared a few times. The chain carries TRBV6-2 or TRBV6-3 and TRBJ1-5, with unresolved D. V was shortened by 0 bases and J by 4 bases, with 7 bases between the two germline ends. CDR3 length: 14 amino acids. Germline V gene data show CDR1 as MNHEY and CDR2 as SVGEGT. The CDR3 loop reads CASSYSTANQPQHF. In DNA form, the CDR3 reads TGTGCCAGCAGTTACTCGACTGCGAATCAGCCCCAGCATTTT.

This chain links TRBV14 with TRBJ1-1; D is ambiguous. Between the trimmed V and J ends, which lost 0 bases and 5 bases, there was a span of 4 bases. Germline assignment: CDR1 SGHDN and CDR2 FVKESK. The CDR3 covers 12 residues. As DNA, the CDR3 is TGTGCCAGCAGCCAAGATAAAACTGAAGCTTTCTTT. It specifies CASSQDKTEAFF.

This chain uses TRBV5-4 with TRBJ2-2, with 16 positions matching TRBD2. V lost 4 bases, J lost 7 bases, and 7 bases stayed unmatched. The CDR3 runs 17 residues. Germline CDR1 reads SGHNT; CDR2 reads YYREEE (reference sequence). The CDR3 DNA follows: TGTGCCAGCAGCCCCGGGACTAGCGGGGGGGCCCACGGGGAGCTGTTTTTT. Protein: CASSPGTSGGAHGELFF.

The chain links TRBV28 to TRBJ2-3; D ambiguous. Germline V lookup: CDR1 MDHEN, CDR2 SYDVKM. The CDR3 totals 12 residues. V lost 6 bases and J lost 2, with 6 bases in between. The CDR3 here is CASREYTDTQYF. The CDR3 DNA reads as TGTGCCAGCAGAGAGTACACAGATACGCAGTATTTT.

This clone has more than one count but fewer than ten. The V gene is TRBV7-3, the J gene TRBJ1-6, with 7 bases lining up with TRBD1. V was pared by 5 bases and J by 13 bases, with 11 bases of the junction left unmatched. CDR1 is SGHTA and CDR2 is FQGTGA in the germline V gene. This CDR3 spans 14 amino acids. The CDR3 DNA is TGTGCCAGCAGCCGCGGACAGGATGCGGAGCCCCTCCACTTT. It specifies CASSRGQDAEPLHF.

The chain is built from TRBV20-1 and TRBJ2-1; 8 bases fit TRBD1. The CDR3 consists of 11 residues. Germline CDR1 is DFQATT and CDR2 is SNEGSKA (reference sequence). The V segment lost 4 bases and the J segment 13 bases; nucleotides outside the gene matches: 6. CDR3 residues: CSANHPGGQFF. The CDR3 nucleotides are TGCAGTGCTAACCATCCAGGGGGCCAGTTCTTC.

This clone has only one observation. The chain joins TRBV6-6 to TRBJ1-4; no clear D gene. The CDR3 is 14 amino acids. Between the trimmed V and J ends, which lost 6 bases and 3 bases, there was a span of 11 bases. The V gene's germline CDR1 is MNHNY and CDR2 SVGAGI (reference sequence). CDR3 sequence (DNA): TGTGCCAGCAGACTAACGGGGTCTAATGAAAAACTGTTTTTT. Its translation: CASRLTGSNEKLFF.

This chain's CDR3 is CASSTSTIPETQYF. In nucleotides, the CDR3 is TGTGCCAGCAGCACCTCGACAATTCCCGAGACCCAGTACTTC. This chain joins TRBV7-8 and TRBJ2-5; D is undetermined. Trimming took off 5 bases at V and 5 bases at J, with 15 bases between the two ends. This CDR3 has 14 residues. Germline CDR1 is SGHVS and CDR2 is FQNEAQ. The full variable domain, completed using reference TRBV7-8 and TRBJ2-5, is GAGVSQSPRYKVAKRGQDVALRCDPISGHVSLFWYQQALGQGPEFLTYFQNEAQLDKSGLPSDRFFAERPEGSVSTLKIQRTQQEDSAVYLCASSTSTIPETQYFGPGTRLLVL.

By sample share, this clone is medium-sized. The rearrangement uses TRBV7-9 and TRBJ2-5; TRBD1 aligns across 7 bases. V lost 1 base, J lost 2 bases, and 10 bases stayed unmatched. Germline-derived CDR1 and CDR2 are SEHNR and FQNEAQ (reference sequence). CDR3 size: 17 residues. CDR3 protein: CASSLETGPYKQETQYF. The CDR3 bases are TGTGCCAGCAGCTTAGAGACAGGGCCCTATAAGCAAGAGACCCAGTACTTC.

The genes are TRBV18 and TRBJ2-1, with TRBD1 matching over 9 bases. The length of the CDR3 is 13 residues. Germline CDR1 reads KGHSH; CDR2 reads LQKENI. V lost 0 bases and J lost 9; bases outside the gene matches: 0. CDR3 sequence (DNA): TGTGCCAGCTCACCACCGACAGGGGGTGAGCAGTTCTTC. This codes for CASSPPTGGEQFF.

The J gene is TRBJ2-3, the V gene TRBV10-3; the match to TRBD2 covers 13 bases. The V gene's germline CDR1 is ENHRY and CDR2 SYGVKD. The CDR3 runs 19 residues. Trimming cost V 6 bases and J 0 bases; bases outside gene matches: 12. The CDR3 reads CAIRPGLAGLDSSTDTQYF. The CDR3 DNA sequence: TGTGCCATCAGACCGGGACTAGCGGGACTTGACTCTAGCACAGATACGCAGTATTTT.